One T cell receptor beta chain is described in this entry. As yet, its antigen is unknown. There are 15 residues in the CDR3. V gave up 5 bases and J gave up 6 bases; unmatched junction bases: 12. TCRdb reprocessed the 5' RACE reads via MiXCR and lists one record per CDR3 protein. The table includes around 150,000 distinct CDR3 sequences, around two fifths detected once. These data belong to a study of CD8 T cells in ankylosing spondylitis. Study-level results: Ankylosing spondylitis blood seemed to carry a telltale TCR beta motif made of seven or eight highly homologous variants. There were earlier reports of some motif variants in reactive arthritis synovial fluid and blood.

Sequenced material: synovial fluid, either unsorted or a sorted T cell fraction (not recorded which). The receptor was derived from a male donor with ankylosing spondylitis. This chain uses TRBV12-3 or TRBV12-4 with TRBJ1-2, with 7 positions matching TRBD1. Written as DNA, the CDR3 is TGTGCCAGCAGTCCAAACAGGGGCAGAACTAATGGCTACACCTTC. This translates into CASSPNRGRTNGYTF.